This record looks at one T cell receptor beta chain sequence and its context. Its antigen remains unidentified. The authors sequenced patients whose flow cytometry had shown CD8+CD57+ cell expansion. By the time of blood sampling, patients had still received no therapy. The study profiled TCR beta VDJ and CDR3 using genomic DNA as template. Each CDR3 protein gets one entry after TCRdb re-called the reads with MiXCR. The sample shows hundreds of thousands of distinct CDR3 sequences, approximately 57% of them seen only once. This specimen belongs to a study of CD8+CD57+ T cells in acquired aplastic anemia. Background on the study: Across the sorted CD4+ and CD8+ cells, DNA amounts averaged about 3.1 ug. Study conclusions and caveats: Common to patients and controls were twenty-nine CD8+ CDR3 sequences.

The CDR3 covers 14 residues. Trimming took 4 bases from V and 8 from J; bases not matched to a gene: 5. The V gene's germline CDR1 is SGHRS and CDR2 YFSETQ. The chain has TRBV5-1 and TRBJ1-4; 10 bases fit TRBD1. This TCR came from a human donor with aplastic anemia. Sequencing was performed on sorted CD4+, CD8+, or CD8+CD57+ T cells (not recorded which) from PBMCs. The CDR3 reads CASSRSDRGEKLFF. For the CDR3, the DNA is TGCGCCAGCAGCCGCTCGGACAGGGGGGAAAAACTGTTTTTT.